Sequencing of this TCR beta chain was carried out in a study of identical twins. Study-wide results and caveats: Without tracking the same donors, conclusions rested on cross-sectional statistical analysis.

As regards this clonotype: The antigen is unknown.

V dropped 0 bases and J dropped 7; count of bases not matched to a gene: 5. CDR3 length equals 14 residues. TCRdb passed the 5' RACE reads through MiXCR, listing each CDR3 protein once. This sample has some 600,000 distinct CDR3 sequences, with under 8.5% found just once. Healthy Caucasians, and only they, were the donors. Separately, the same data were catalogued under a study of yellow fever vaccine responses in identical twins.

The origin of this receptor is a woman aged 18-35 years in good health. The material sequenced was PBMCs. The chain combines TRBV12-3 or TRBV12-4 with TRBJ1-2, with 7 bases identical to TRBD1. CDR3 in DNA: TGTGCCAGCAGTTTAGCGAGGGGGCGTGCTGGCTACACCTTC. This translates into CASSLARGRAGYTF.